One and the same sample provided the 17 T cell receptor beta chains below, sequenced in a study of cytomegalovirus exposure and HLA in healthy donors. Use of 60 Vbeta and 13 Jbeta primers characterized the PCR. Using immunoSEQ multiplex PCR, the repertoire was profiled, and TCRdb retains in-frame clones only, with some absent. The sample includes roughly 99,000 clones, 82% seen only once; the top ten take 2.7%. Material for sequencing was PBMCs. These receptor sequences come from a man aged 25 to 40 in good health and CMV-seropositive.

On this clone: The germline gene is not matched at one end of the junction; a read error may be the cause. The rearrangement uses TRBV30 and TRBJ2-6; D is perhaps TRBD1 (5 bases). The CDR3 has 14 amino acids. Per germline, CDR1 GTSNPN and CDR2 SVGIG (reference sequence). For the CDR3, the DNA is TGTGCCTGGAGTTTCGGCTCTGGGGCCAACGGCCTGACTTTC. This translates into CAWSFGSGANGLTF. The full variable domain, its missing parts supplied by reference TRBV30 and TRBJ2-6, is SQTIHQWPATLVQPVGSPLSLECTVEGTSNPNLYWYRQAAGRGLQLLFYSVGIGQISSEVPQNLSASRPQDRQFILSSKKLLLSDSGFYLCAWSFGSGANGLTFGAGSRLTVL.

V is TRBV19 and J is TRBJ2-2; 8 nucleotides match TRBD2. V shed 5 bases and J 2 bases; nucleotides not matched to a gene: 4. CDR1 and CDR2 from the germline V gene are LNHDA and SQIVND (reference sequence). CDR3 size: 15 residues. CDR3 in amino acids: CASSPGGVNTGELFF. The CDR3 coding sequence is TGTGCCAGTAGTCCGGGGGGGGTTAACACCGGGGAGCTGTTTTTT.

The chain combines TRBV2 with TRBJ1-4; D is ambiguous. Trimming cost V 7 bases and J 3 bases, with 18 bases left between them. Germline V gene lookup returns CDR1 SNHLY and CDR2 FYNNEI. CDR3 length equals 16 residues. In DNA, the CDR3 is TGTGCCAGCATGGGAGGAGGGAAGATCGCTAATGAAAAACTGTTTTTT. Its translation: CASMGGGKIANEKLFF.

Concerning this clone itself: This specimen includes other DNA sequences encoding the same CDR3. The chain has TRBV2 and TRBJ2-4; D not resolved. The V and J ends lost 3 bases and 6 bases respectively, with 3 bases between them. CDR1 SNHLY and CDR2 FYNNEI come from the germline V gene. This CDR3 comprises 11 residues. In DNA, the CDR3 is TGTGCCAGCAGTGACAGAAACATTCAGTACTTC. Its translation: CASSDRNIQYF. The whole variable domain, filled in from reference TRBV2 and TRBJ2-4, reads EPEVTQTPSHQVTQMGQEVILRCVPISNHLYFYWYRQILGQKVEFLVSFYNNEISEKSEIFDDQFSVERPDGSNFTLKIRSTKLEDSAMYFCASSDRNIQYFGAGTRLSVL.

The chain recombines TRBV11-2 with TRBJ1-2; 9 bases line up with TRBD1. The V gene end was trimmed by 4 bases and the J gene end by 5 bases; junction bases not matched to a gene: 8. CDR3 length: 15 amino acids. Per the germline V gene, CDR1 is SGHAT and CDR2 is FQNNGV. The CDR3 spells CASSSWTGVHYGYTF. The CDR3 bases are TGTGCCAGCAGCTCCTGGACAGGGGTCCATTATGGCTACACCTTC.

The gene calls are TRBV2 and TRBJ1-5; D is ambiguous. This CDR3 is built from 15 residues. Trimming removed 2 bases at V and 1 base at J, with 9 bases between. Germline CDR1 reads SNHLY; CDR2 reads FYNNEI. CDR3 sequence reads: CASSEFPGSNQPQHF. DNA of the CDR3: TGTGCCAGCAGTGAATTTCCGGGGAGCAATCAGCCCCAGCATTTT.

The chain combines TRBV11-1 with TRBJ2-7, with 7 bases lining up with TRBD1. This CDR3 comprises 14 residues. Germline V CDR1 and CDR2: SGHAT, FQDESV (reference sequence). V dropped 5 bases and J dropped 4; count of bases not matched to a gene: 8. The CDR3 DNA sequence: TGTGCCAGCAGCATCCGGGACAGACAATACGAGCAGTACTTC. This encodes CASSIRDRQYEQYF.

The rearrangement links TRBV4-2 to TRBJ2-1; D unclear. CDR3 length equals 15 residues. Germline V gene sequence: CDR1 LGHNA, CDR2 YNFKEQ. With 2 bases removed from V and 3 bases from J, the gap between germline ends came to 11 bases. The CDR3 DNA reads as TGTGCCAGCAGCCAACCGGCGGCTAGCTACAATGAGCAGTTCTTC. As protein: CASSQPAASYNEQFF.

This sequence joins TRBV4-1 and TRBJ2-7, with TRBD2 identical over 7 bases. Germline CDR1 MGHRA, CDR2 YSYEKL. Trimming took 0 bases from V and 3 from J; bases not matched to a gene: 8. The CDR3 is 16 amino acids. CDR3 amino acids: CASSQDMGGLVYEQYF. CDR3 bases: TGCGCCAGCAGCCAAGATATGGGAGGGTTGGTCTACGAGCAGTACTTC.

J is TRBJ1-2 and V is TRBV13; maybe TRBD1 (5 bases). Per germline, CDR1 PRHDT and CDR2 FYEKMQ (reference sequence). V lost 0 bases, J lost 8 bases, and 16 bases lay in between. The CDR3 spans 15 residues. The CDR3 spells CASSLGLWQGGGYTF. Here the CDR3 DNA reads TGTGCCAGCAGCTTAGGTCTTTGGCAGGGCGGCGGCTACACCTTC.

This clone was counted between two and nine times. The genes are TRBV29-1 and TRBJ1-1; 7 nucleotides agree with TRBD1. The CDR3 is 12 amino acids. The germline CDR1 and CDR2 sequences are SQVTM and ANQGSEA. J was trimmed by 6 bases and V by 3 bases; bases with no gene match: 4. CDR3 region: CSVDSQGAEAFF. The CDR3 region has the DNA TGCAGCGTTGACTCGCAGGGGGCTGAAGCTTTCTTT. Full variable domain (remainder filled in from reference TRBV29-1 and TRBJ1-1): SAVISQKPSRDICQRGTSLTIQCQVDSQVTMMFWYRQQPGQSLTLIATANQGSEATYESGFVIDKFPISRPNLTFSTLTVSNMSPEDSSIYLCSVDSQGAEAFFGQGTRLTVV.

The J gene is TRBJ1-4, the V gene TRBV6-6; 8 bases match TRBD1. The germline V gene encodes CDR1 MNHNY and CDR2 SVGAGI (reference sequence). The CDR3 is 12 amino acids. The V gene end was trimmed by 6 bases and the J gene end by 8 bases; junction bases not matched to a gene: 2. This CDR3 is CASRTGDEKLFF. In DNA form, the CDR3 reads TGTGCCAGCAGGACAGGGGACGAAAAACTGTTTTTT.

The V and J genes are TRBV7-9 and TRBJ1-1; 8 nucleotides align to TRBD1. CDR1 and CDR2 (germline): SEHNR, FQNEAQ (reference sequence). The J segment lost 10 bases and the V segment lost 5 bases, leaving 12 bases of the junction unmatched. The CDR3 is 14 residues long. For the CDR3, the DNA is TGTGCCAGCAGCAATAACAGGGGGGCGTTGTCAGCTTTCTTT. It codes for CASSNNRGALSAFF.

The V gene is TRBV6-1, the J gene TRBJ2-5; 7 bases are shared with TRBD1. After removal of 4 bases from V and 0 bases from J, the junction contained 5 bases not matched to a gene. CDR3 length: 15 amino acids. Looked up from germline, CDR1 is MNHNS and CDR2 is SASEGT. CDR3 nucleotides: TGTGCCAGCAGTGCATACAGGGGTCACCAAGAGACCCAGTACTTC. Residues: CASSAYRGHQETQYF.

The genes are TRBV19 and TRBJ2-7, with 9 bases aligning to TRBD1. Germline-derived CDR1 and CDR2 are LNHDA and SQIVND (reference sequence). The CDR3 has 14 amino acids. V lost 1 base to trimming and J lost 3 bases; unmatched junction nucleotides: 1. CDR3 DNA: TGTGCCAGTAGTATAGGGACAGGGGACTACGAGCAGTACTTC. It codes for CASSIGTGDYEQYF.

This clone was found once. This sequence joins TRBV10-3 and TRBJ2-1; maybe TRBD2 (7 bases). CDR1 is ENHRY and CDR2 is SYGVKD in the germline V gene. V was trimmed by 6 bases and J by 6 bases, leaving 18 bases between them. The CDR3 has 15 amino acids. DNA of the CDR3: TGTGCCATCAGCGCTCGACTAGGGGGGGTCAATGAGCAGTTCTTC. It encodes CAISARLGGVNEQFF.

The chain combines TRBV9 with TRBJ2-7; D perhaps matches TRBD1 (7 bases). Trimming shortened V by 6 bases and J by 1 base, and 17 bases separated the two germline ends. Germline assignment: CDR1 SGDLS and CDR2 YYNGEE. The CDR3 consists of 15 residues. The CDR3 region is CASNVEGDSSYEQYF. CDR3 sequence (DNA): TGTGCCAGCAACGTGGAGGGGGACAGTTCCTACGAGCAGTACTTC.